This is a list of T cell receptor beta chains from one sample in a study of T-cell memory formation after mild COVID-19. TCRdb re-called the 5' RACE reads through MiXCR, storing one row per CDR3 protein. The sample consists of about 90,000 distinct CDR3 sequences, more than 12% of them appearing once. The sequencing sample was made of PBMCs or a T cell subset sorted from them (not recorded which). These receptors originate from a young man who had mild COVID-19 (a few samples of this study predate the infection). Cell type and time point are not known. The CDR3 runs from the conserved cysteine through the conserved F or W. Clone sizes are given selectively: once, few, many, or a class where the clone is expanded.

TRBV24-1,many,CATSDSLKETQYF
TRBV9,few,CASSDLGGYNEQFF
TRBV5-1,few,CASSFRLAGGEGGTDTQYF
TRBV12-3/TRBV12-4,-,CASSLNVAKNIQYF
TRBV7-8,few,CASSLGTVYNSPLHF
TRBV6-5,few,CASSFGSNTGELFF
TRBV19,-,CASSPTGSNQPQHF
TRBV12-3/TRBV12-4,many,CASSPRDEQFF
TRBV13,-,CASSSLGGGVRETQYF
TRBV20-1,-,CSAEDRRGADTQYF
TRBV12-3/TRBV12-4,few,CASSPRFTEAFF
TRBV7-9,many,CASSLRDRGPEQYF
TRBV4-1,-,CASSQVPGDHEQFF
TRBV7-2,few,CASSLEGVRRFF
TRBV5-1,few,CASSLGLPGNTIYF
TRBV2,-,CASSDGTGLYEQYF
TRBV12-3/TRBV12-4,few,CASRECGLGYEQYF
TRBV7-9,once,CASTAELAGGTDTQYF
TRBV5-1,-,CASRDGTSGTNTGELFF
TRBV12-3/TRBV12-4,-,CASTVMNTEAFF
TRBV30,-,CAWSPRETQYF
TRBV28,few,CASSSTGTDTQYF